This is a list of T cell receptor beta chains from one sample in a study of T cell responses to AZD1222 COVID-19 vaccine. Clones were sequenced by immunoSEQ multiplex PCR, and TCRdb holds only the in-frame ones, with some missing. The sample shows some 110,000 clones, approximately 90% of them seen only once. The sequencing here drew on peripheral blood, taken on day 0 of AZD1222 vaccination. The receptors come from an adult in good health. Each CDR3 is given with its conserved first and last residue. The D gene is left open where the match is weak.

v_call,d_call,j_call,cdr3_aa,cdr3_nt
TRBV9,TRBD2,TRBJ2-7,CASSASGGSYEQYF,TGTGCCAGCAGCGCTAGCGGGGGGTCCTACGAGCAGTACTTC
TRBV25-1,TRBD1,TRBJ2-5,CASSEDPGTGKGETQYF,TGTGCCAGCAGTGAGGATCCCGGGACAGGGAAAGGCGAGACCCAGTACTTC
TRBV9,NA,TRBJ1-3,CASSLRGPLSGNTIYF,TGTGCCAGCAGCCTCCGGGGGCCGCTCTCTGGAAACACCATATATTTT
TRBV19,NA,TRBJ1-3,CASSIIESSGNTIYF,TGTGCCAGTAGTATTATCGAGTCCTCTGGAAACACCATATATTTT
TRBV7-2,TRBD1,TRBJ1-1,CASSLPGQGALDTEAFF,TGTGCCAGCAGCCTTCCGGGACAGGGCGCATTGGACACTGAAGCTTTCTTT
TRBV29-1,TRBD2,TRBJ2-4,CSAGTSGEPQGLQYF,TGCAGCGCTGGGACTAGCGGGGAACCCCAGGGCCTCCAGTACTTC
TRBV19,NA,TRBJ1-1,CASSTGALGNTEAFF,TGTGCCAGTAGTACGGGGGCTCTGGGGAACACTGAAGCTTTCTTT
TRBV2,TRBD1,TRBJ1-2,CASREGAYTRDSNYGYTF,TGTGCCAGCAGAGAGGGGGCCTACACCCGGGACTCTAACTATGGCTACACCTTC
TRBV3-1/TRBV3-2,TRBD2,TRBJ2-1,CVSSLGGGSNEQFF,TGTGTCAGCAGCCTTGGCGGGGGGTCGAATGAGCAGTTCTTC
TRBV3-1/TRBV3-2,TRBD1,TRBJ2-1,CASSQVAGTGNYNEQFF,TGTGCCAGCAGCCAAGTTGCTGGGACAGGGAATTACAATGAGCAGTTCTTC